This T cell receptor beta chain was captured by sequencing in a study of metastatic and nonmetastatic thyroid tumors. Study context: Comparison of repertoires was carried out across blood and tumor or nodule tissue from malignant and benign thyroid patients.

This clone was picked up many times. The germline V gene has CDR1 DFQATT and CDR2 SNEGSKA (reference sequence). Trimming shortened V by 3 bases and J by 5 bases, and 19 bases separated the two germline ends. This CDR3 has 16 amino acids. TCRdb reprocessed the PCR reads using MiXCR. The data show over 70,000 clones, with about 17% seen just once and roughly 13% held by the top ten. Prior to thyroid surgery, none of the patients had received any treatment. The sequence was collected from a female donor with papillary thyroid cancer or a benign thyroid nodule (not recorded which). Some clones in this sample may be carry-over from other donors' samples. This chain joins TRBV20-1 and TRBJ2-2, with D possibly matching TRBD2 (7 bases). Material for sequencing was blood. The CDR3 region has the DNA TGCAGTGCTAGGGGGGGCAGCGGGACAATAACCGGGGAGCTGTTTTTT. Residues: CSARGGSGTITGELFF.